This TCR beta chain originates from a study of T cell repertoires in cytomegalovirus infection. Study-level information: Selection of CMV epitopes for the study included recently identified HLA-C-restricted and well-studied HLA-B-restricted ones. Public signatures in TCR beta pointed to CMV infection and matching HLA type. Points from the study as a whole: There were carriers of CMV plus the relevant HLA, and cumulative public TCR beta family frequency identified them. HLA-C-restricted CMV clonotypes gave the most frequent clonotype in two of eight donors.

Points on this clonotype: Antigen: not known.

TCRdb analysed the reads with MiXCR anew, one entry per CDR3 protein. The sample has 680,000 or so distinct CDR3 sequences, 33% seen once; the top ten hold approximately 18%. This CDR3 comprises 15 residues. Germline CDR1 MNHEY, CDR2 SMNVEV (reference sequence). V lost 4 bases, J lost 1 base, and 5 bases stayed unmatched. Specimen: cultured PBMCs, collected from culture after CMV antigen stimulation. This clonotype originated in a human donor in good health (CMV status not recorded). Some clones in this sample may be carry-over from other donors' samples. This chain uses TRBV27 with TRBJ1-1, with 8 bases fitting TRBD1. The chain's CDR3 is CASSSGGEGNTEAFF. In DNA, the CDR3 is TGTGCCAGCAGTTCAGGGGGCGAGGGGAACACTGAAGCTTTCTTT.